These T cell receptor beta chains were read from a single sample in a study of cytomegalovirus exposure and HLA in healthy donors. Assay used: immunoSEQ multiplex PCR; TCRdb lists only in-frame clones, some missing. The data contain around 180,000 clones, 75% to 85% of them singletons. Sequenced: PBMCs. The receptors stem from a man in his thirties or forties in good health and CMV-seropositive. Each CDR3 is given with its conserved first and last residue. D genes are given only for firm matches. Size tells how often a clone was seen (once, few, many) or the class of an expanded clone, and some rows leave it out.

J	D	V	size	DNA	CDR3
TRBJ2-7	-	TRBV6-5	-	TGTGCCAGCAGCCCAGGCGACCGACCCTCCTACGAGCAGTACTTC	CASSPGDRPSYEQYF
TRBJ2-1	TRBD1	TRBV5-6	-	TGTGCCAGCAGCTCCTCCGGGACAGCTTACAATGAGCAGTTCTTC	CASSSSGTAYNEQFF
TRBJ1-1	-	TRBV5-1	-	TGCGCCAGCAGCCCCCAGGGTCTGGAAGCTTTCTTT	CASSPQGLEAFF
TRBJ2-1	TRBD2	TRBV7-2	-	TGTGCCAGCAGCCGACCGGGACTAGCTCGCAATGAGCAGTTCTTC	CASSRPGLARNEQFF
TRBJ1-3	-	TRBV19	-	TGTGCCAGTTTGAAGGACTACTCTGGAAACACCATATATTTT	CASLKDYSGNTIYF
TRBJ2-7	TRBD1	TRBV19	-	TGTGCCAGTAGTGGGTCACAGGGGGATAGCTACGAGCAGTACTTC	CASSGSQGDSYEQYF
TRBJ1-1	TRBD1	TRBV19	-	TGTGCCAGTAGTACCGGACAGGGCAATTGGGCGAACACTGAAGCTTTCTTT	CASSTGQGNWANTEAFF
TRBJ2-7	TRBD1	TRBV2	-	TGTGCCAGCGGACAGGGGAATATCTACGAGCAGTACTTC	CASGQGNIYEQYF
TRBJ2-5	TRBD1	TRBV9	once	TGTGCCAGCAGCGTAGGAGGGACAGCTGGAGAGACCCAGTACTTC	CASSVGGTAGETQYF
TRBJ1-2	-	TRBV6-1	-	TGTGCCAGCAGTGAAGGGGTATCGGGGTACTATGGCTACACCTTC	CASSEGVSGYYGYTF
TRBJ2-2	-	TRBV7-9	-	TGTGCCAGCAGCTCGTCGGGAGTTGGTACCGGGGAGCTGTTTTTT	CASSSSGVGTGELFF
TRBJ2-3	-	TRBV11-3	-	TGTGCCAGCAGCCCGCGGGATGCGGAGAGCACAGATACGCAGTATTTT	CASSPRDAESTDTQYF
TRBJ2-5	-	TRBV11-2	-	TGTGCCAGCAGCTTAGTTGGACTTAAAGAGACCCAGTACTTC	CASSLVGLKETQYF
TRBJ1-4	TRBD1	TRBV6-4	-	TGTGCCAGCAGCTTGACAGGGGGGGATGAAAAACTGTTTTTT	CASSLTGGDEKLFF
TRBJ1-6	-	TRBV9	few	TGTGCCAGCAGCCAGGTCGGGGGAGGGGGATCGGGGAATTCACCCCTCCACTTT	CASSQVGGGGSGNSPLHF
TRBJ1-5	-	TRBV5-8	-	TGTGCCAGCAGCCTACCGGGAGGGCACAATCAGCCCCAGCATTTT	CASSLPGGHNQPQHF
TRBJ2-3	TRBD2	TRBV7-8	-	TGTGCCAGCAGCTCCCAGGGACCAGCGGGAGCCACAGATACGCAGTATTTT	CASSSQGPAGATDTQYF
TRBJ2-3	-	TRBV9	-	TGTGCCAGCACCTTGACAGCCGCCCGGACAGATACGCAGTATTTT	CASTLTAARTDTQYF
TRBJ2-1	TRBD2	TRBV5-1	-	TGCGCCAGCAGCTTGCGCGGACTAGCGGGACTCGATGAGCAGTTCTTC	CASSLRGLAGLDEQFF
TRBJ2-5	TRBD1	TRBV4-1	-	TGCGCCAGCAGCCAAAGGGACAGGGGGCAAGAGACCCAGTACTTC	CASSQRDRGQETQYF
TRBJ1-1	TRBD1	TRBV19	few	TGTGCCAGTAGGAGGACAGGGCGAGCTTTCTTT	CASRRTGRAFF
TRBJ2-7	TRBD2	TRBV7-9	-	TGTTCCAGCAGCTTAGCGGGGGGGCACTACGAGCAGTACTTC	CSSSLAGGHYEQYF
TRBJ2-5	-	TRBV11-2	-	TGTGCCAGCAGCCTCAGGAGGGGCGGGGGCCCCCAAGAGACCCAGTACTTC	CASSLRRGGGPQETQYF
TRBJ2-7	TRBD1	TRBV5-5	once	TGTGCCAGCAGCTTGGCGGACAGGGGGCGCGAGCAGTACTTC	CASSLADRGREQYF
TRBJ2-3	-	TRBV7-7	-	TGTGCCAGCAGCCCTAGCCCGGGGGGCAGAGATACGCAGTATTTT	CASSPSPGGRDTQYF
TRBJ2-7	-	TRBV30	-	TGTGCCTGGAGTGAGGGGTTAGCCTACGAGCAGTACTTC	CAWSEGLAYEQYF
TRBJ1-5	-	TRBV28	-	TGTGCCAGCAGTTTCCGCGGGGAGACGACTTATAGCAATCAGCCCCAGCATTTT	CASSFRGETTYSNQPQHF
TRBJ1-5	TRBD1	TRBV2	-	TGTGCCAGCAGTGAAGGGGCCAGGGGGCCAGGCAATCAGCCCCAGCATTTT	CASSEGARGPGNQPQHF
TRBJ2-5	TRBD2	TRBV7-7	once	TGTGCCAGCAGCTTAGACGGTGGCGGGGGACTGAAACAAGAGACCCAGTACTTC	CASSLDGGGGLKQETQYF
TRBJ1-2	TRBD1	TRBV11-3	-	TGTGCCAGCAGCTTAAAGGCAGGGGGGAACTATGGCTACACCTTC	CASSLKAGGNYGYTF
TRBJ2-7	TRBD1	TRBV6-1	-	TGTGCCAGCAGTGAAGGGACAGGGGGCTCCTACGAGCAGTACTTC	CASSEGTGGSYEQYF
TRBJ1-5	-	TRBV19	-	TGTGCCAGTAGTATAGAGGGGCTGGGCAATCAGCCCCAGCATTTT	CASSIEGLGNQPQHF
TRBJ1-2	-	TRBV27	-	TGTGCCAGCACCCTCGGGATTGGCTATGGCTACACCTTC	CASTLGIGYGYTF
TRBJ2-1	-	TRBV12-5	-	TGTGCTAGTGGATCCGAAGACTTCTACAATGAGCAGTTCTTC	CASGSEDFYNEQFF
TRBJ2-2	-	TRBV4-3	-	TGCGCCAGCAGCCAAGATTCTAGGGGCCTGAGCACCGGGGAGCTGTTTTTT	CASSQDSRGLSTGELFF
TRBJ2-2	TRBD2	TRBV4-2	few	TGTGCCAGCAGCCCCCTGAGACTAGCGGGAGTACCCACCGGGGAGCTGTTTTTT	CASSPLRLAGVPTGELFF
TRBJ1-2	-	TRBV6-1	once	TGTGCCAGCCTACCAGGGGATAGCTATGGCTACACCTTC	CASLPGDSYGYTF
TRBJ2-1	TRBD2	TRBV10-1	-	TGCGCCAGCAGTGAGTCCGGGACTAGCGACAATGAGCAGTTCTTC	CASSESGTSDNEQFF